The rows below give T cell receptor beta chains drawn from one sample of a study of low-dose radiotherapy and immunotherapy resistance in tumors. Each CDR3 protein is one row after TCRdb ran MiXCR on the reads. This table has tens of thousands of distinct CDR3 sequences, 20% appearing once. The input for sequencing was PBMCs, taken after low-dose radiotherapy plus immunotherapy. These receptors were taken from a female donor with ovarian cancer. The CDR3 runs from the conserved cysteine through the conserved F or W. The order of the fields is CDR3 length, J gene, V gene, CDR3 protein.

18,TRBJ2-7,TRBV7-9,CASSPGLAGEGSSYEQYF
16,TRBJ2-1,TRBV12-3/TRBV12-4,CASSFSIGSAYNEQFF
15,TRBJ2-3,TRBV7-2,CASSLGASIDNTQYF
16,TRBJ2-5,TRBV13,CASKTGWGSRQETQYF
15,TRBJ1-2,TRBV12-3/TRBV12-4,CASSPYTNLPYGYTF
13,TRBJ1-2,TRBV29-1,CSVTDRGMRSYTF
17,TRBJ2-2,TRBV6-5,CASSYRVAGGTGELFFF
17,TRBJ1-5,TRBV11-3,CASSPGTGGYSNQPQHF
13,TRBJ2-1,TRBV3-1,CASSQRGGTAQFF
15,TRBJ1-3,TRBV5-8,CASSLQGETGNTIYF
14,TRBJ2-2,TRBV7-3,CASKAQGATGELFF
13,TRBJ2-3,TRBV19,CASSMGGSDTQYF
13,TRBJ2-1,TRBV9,CASSVGQGIGQFF
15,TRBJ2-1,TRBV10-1,CASSEVAGGPNEQFF
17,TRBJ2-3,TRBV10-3,CAISVAQGGLGADTQYF